This T cell receptor beta chain was sequenced during a study of T cells after posttransplantation cyclophosphamide. This clone turned up a few times. The repertoire was sequenced with immunoSEQ multiplex PCR; TCRdb's copy has only in-frame clones and lacks some. Of under 20,000 clones listed, less than 90% were seen once; the top ten hold roughly 9.1%. Germline-derived CDR1 and CDR2 are MNHNS and SASEGT. V lost 1 base and J lost 8, with 5 bases in between. The CDR3 has 11 residues. Sequencing was done on a sample of memory CD4+ T cells sorted from blood. The receptor comes from a man aged 25 to 40 in good health and a related stem cell transplant donor. The chain joins TRBV6-1 to TRBJ1-2; D call uncertain. The CDR3 DNA sequence: TGTGCCAGCAGTGAAGTGGAGGGCTACACCTTC. Protein product: CASSEVEGYTF.